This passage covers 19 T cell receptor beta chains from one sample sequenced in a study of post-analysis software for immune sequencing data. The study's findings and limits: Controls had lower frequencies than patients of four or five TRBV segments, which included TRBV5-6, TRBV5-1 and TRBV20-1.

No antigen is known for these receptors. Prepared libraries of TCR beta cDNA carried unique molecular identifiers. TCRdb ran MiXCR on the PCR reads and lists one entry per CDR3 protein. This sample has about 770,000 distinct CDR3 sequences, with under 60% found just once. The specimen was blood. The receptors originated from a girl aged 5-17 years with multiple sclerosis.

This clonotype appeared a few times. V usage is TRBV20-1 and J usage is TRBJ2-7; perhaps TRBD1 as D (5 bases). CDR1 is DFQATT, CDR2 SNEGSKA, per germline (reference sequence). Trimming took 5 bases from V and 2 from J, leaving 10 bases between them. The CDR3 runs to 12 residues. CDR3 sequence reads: CSALTGPYEQYF. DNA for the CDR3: TGCAGTGCTCTTACAGGCCCCTACGAGCAGTACTTC.

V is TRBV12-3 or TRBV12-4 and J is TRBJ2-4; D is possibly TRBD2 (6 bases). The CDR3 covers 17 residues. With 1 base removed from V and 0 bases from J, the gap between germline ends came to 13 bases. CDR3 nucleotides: TGTGCCAGCAGTTTAGGGACCGCCGGGAGAGCCAAAAACATTCAGTACTTC. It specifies CASSLGTAGRAKNIQYF.

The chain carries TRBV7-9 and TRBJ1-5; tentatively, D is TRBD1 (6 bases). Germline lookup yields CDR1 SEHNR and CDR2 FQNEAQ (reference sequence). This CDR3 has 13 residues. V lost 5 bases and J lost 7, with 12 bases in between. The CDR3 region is CASSGTGRQPQHF. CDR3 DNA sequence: TGTGCCAGCAGCGGTACAGGGCGGCAGCCCCAGCATTTT.

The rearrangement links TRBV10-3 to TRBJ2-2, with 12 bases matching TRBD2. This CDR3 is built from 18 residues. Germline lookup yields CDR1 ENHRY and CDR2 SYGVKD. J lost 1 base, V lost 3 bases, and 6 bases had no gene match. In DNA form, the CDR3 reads TGTGCCATCAGTGAAGAGGGGACTAGCGGGCGGAACACCGGGGAGCTGTTTTTT. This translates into CAISEEGTSGRNTGELFF.

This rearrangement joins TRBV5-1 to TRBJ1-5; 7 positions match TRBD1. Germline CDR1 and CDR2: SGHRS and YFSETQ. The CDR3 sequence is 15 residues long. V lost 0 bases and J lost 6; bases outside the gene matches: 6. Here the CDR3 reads CASSLEGGRAQPQHF. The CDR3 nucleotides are TGCGCCAGCAGCTTGGAAGGGGGCAGGGCTCAGCCCCAGCATTTT.

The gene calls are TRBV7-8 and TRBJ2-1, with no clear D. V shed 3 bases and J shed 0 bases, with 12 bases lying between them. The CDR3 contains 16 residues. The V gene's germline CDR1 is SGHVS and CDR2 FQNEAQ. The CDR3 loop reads CASSLNPMVSYNEQFF. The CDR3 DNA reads TGTGCCAGCAGCTTGAACCCAATGGTCTCCTACAATGAGCAGTTCTTC.

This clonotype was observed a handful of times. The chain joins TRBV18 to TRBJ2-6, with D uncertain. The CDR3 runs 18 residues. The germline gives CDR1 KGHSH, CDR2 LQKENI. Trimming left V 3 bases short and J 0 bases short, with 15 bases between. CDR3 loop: CASSPAPDVHSGANVLTF. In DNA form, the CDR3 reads TGTGCCAGCTCACCGGCACCGGACGTACACTCTGGGGCCAACGTCCTGACTTTC.

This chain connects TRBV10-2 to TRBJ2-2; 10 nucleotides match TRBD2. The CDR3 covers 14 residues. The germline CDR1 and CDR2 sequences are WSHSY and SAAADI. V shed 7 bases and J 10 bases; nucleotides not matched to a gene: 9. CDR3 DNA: TGCGCCAGCACGAGCGGGAGGGCATTGGAGGAGCTGTTTTTT. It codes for CASTSGRALEELFF.

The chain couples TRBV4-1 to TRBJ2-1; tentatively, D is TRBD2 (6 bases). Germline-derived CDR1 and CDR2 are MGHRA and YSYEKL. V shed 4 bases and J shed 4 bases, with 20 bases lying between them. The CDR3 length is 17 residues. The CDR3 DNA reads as TGCGCCAGCAGCCTCTCGAGTTCGGCGGACTATTACAATGAGCAGTTCTTC. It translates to CASSLSSSADYYNEQFF.

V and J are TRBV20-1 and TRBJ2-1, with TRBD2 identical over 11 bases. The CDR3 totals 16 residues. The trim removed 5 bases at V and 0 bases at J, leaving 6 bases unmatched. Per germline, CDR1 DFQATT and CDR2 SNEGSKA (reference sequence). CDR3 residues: CSAPSGRPSSYNEQFF. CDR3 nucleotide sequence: TGCAGTGCTCCTAGCGGGAGGCCAAGCTCCTACAATGAGCAGTTCTTC.

CDR3 DNA sequence: TGTGCCAGCAGCCCCGACAGGGTCCCTGTCTACACCTTC. It translates to CASSPDRVPVYTF. The chain joins TRBV7-9 to TRBJ1-2; 7 bases map to TRBD1. The CDR3 covers 13 residues. V trimming: 5 bases; J trimming: 10 bases; junction bases outside the gene matches: 10. Germline CDR1 SEHNR, CDR2 FQNEAQ (reference sequence).

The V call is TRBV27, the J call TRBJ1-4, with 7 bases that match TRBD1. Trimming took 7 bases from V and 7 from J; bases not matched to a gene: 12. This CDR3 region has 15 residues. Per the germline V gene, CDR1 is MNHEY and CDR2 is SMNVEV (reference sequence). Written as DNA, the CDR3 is TGTGCCAGCAAAGATGACAGGGCTCGCGGTGAAAAACTGTTTTTT. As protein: CASKDDRARGEKLFF. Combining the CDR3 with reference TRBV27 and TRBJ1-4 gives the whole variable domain EAQVTQNPRYLITVTGKKLTVTCSQNMNHEYMSWYRQDPGLGLRQIYYSMNVEVTDKGDVPEGYKVSRKEKRNFPLILESPSPNQTSLYFCASKDDRARGEKLFFGSGTQLSVL.

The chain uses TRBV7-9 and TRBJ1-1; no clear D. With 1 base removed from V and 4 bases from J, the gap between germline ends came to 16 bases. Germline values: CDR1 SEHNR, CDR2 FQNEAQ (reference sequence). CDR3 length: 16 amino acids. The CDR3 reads CASSLVIRAAGTEAFF. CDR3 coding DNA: TGTGCCAGCAGCTTAGTGATCCGGGCAGCGGGCACTGAAGCTTTCTTT.

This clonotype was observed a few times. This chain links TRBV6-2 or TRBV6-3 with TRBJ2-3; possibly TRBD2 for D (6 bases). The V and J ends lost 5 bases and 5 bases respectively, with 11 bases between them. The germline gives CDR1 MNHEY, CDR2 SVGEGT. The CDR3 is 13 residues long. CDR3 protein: CASSPGSGDTQYF. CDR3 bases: TGTGCCAGCAGTCCCGGGAGTGGAGATACGCAGTATTTT.

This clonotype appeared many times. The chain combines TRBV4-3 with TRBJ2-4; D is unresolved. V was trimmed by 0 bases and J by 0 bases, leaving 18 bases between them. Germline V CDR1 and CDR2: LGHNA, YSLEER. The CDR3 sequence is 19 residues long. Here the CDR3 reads CASSQDLGGRILAKNIQYF. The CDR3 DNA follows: TGCGCCAGCAGCCAAGACCTGGGTGGGCGGATACTAGCCAAAAACATTCAGTACTTC.

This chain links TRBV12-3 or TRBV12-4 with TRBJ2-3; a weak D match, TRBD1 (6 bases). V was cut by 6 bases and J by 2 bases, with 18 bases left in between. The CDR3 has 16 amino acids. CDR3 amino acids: CASRSAGTYYTDTQYF. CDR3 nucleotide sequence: TGTGCCAGCAGATCGGCCGGGACATACTACACAGATACGCAGTATTTT.

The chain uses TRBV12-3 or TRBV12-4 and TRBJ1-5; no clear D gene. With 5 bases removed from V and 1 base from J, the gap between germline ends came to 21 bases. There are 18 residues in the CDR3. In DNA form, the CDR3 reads TGTGCCAGCAGTCTTCGACCCGGGGAAATTGGGAGCAATCAGCCCCAGCATTTT. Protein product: CASSLRPGEIGSNQPQHF.

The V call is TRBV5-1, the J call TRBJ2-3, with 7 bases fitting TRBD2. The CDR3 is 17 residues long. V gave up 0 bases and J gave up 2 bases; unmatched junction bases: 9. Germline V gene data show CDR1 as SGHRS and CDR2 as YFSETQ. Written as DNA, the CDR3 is TGCGCCAGCAGCTTGGCGAGGGCTAGCGGAAACACAGATACGCAGTATTTT. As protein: CASSLARASGNTDTQYF.

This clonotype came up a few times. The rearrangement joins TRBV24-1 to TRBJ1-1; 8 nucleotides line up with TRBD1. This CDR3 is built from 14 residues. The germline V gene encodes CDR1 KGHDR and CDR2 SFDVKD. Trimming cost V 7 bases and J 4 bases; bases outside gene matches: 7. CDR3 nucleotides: TGTGCCACCAGAGCCACAGGGGGGACCACTGAAGCTTTCTTT. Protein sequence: CATRATGGTTEAFF.